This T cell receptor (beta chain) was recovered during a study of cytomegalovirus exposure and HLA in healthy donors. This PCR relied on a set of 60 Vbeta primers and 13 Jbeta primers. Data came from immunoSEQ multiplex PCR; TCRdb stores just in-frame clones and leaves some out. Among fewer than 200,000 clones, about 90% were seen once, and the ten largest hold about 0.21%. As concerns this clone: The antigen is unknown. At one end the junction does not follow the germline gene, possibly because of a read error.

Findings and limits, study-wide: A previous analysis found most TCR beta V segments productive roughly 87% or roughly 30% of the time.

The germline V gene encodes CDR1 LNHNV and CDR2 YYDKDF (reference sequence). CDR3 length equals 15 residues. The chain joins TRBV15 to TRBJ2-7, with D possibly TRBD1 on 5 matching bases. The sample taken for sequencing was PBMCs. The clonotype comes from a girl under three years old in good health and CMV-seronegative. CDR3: CATSRDRADSSEQYF. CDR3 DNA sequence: TGTGCCACCAGCAGAGACAGGGCGGATTCCTCCGAGCAGTACTTC. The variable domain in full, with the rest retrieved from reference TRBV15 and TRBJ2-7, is DAMVIQNPRYQVTQFGKPVTLSCSQTLNHNVMYWYQQKSSQAPKLLFHYYDKDFNNEADTPDNFQSRRPNTSFCFLDIRSPGLGDTAMYLCATSRDRADSSEQYFGPGTRLTVT.